This T cell receptor beta chain was observed in a study of cytomegalovirus exposure and HLA in healthy donors. Study-wide points: Across donors, presence/absence analyses took sequencing depth to be roughly uniform. Rarity characterized most TCR sequences, yet some public TCRs appeared in many donors. Further analysis, carried out later, found HLA-associated TCR beta chains more clonally expanded than equally common other chains.

The CDR3 covers 17 residues. Germline CDR1 SGHTA, CDR2 FQGTGA. Trimming cost V 1 base and J 3 bases; bases outside gene matches: 6. The PCR employed 60 Vbeta primers together with 13 Jbeta primers. This table comes from immunoSEQ multiplex PCR, and its TCRdb copy is limited to in-frame clones, with some not included. The sample contains tens of thousands of clones, approximately 82% of which appear only once. In the case of this clone: Its antigen is still unknown.

Those who donated were healthy bone marrow donors. This receptor was obtained from a middle-aged man in good health and CMV-seronegative. The gene calls are TRBV7-3 and TRBJ2-3; 11 bases are a match to TRBD2. The sample comprised PBMCs. Written as DNA, the CDR3 is TGTGCCAGCAGCTTAATGCAGACTAGCGGGACGACAGATACGCAGTATTTT. Translating gives CASSLMQTSGTTDTQYF.